The present TCR beta chain was sequenced within a study of cytomegalovirus exposure and HLA in healthy donors. A word on this clone: The antigen is unknown.

CDR1 is SNHLY and CDR2 is FYNNEI in the germline V gene. The V end lost 5 bases, the J end lost 9 bases, and 11 bases lay between the germline ends. The CDR3 covers 12 residues. PCR primers comprised 60 Vbeta and 13 Jbeta primers. Sequenced by immunoSEQ multiplex PCR; TCRdb stores in-frame clones only, minus some. The table includes 160,000 or so clones, around 77% detected once. Overall study results and limits: A list of 150 to 200 TCR beta chains associated with cytomegalovirus was given. Reports indicated that the classifier achieved high specificity and sensitivity in diagnosing cytomegalovirus status. It was assumed in the presence/absence analyses that sequencing depth was roughly uniform across donors.

The sequenced sample consisted of PBMCs. The chain is built from TRBV2 and TRBJ1-5; no reliable D call. The TCR comes from a man in his 60s in good health and CMV-seronegative. The CDR3 sequence: CASSPEAGPQHF. CDR3 nucleotide sequence: TGTGCCAGCAGTCCCGAAGCCGGGCCCCAGCATTTT.